This is a list of T cell receptor beta chains from one sample in a study of T-cell memory formation after mild COVID-19. MiXCR was run by TCRdb on the 5' RACE reads, yielding one entry per CDR3 protein. The table records approximately 480,000 distinct CDR3 sequences, 15% to 20% of them present only once. Sequenced material: PBMCs or a T cell subset sorted from them (not recorded which). The receptors stem from an adult woman who had mild COVID-19 (a few samples of this study predate the infection). Cell type and time point are not known. Both conserved end residues are part of each CDR3. The D gene is left open where the match is weak. Clone size is not always given. Where it is, it says once, few, many or a class for expanded clones.

j_call cdr3_length d_call v_call clone_size cdr3_aa cdr3_nt
TRBJ1-5 16 - TRBV6-2/TRBV6-3 - CASRPPRGAGNQPQHF TGTGCCAGCAGGCCCCCCCGGGGGGCAGGTAATCAGCCCCAGCATTTT
TRBJ2-7 15 TRBD2 TRBV5-6 few CASSAGTSEIYEQYF TGTGCCAGCAGCGCCGGGACTAGCGAGATCTACGAGCAGTACTTC
TRBJ2-7 20 TRBD2 TRBV10-3 - CAISVGTSGGSIPYSYEQYF TGTGCCATCAGTGTGGGGACTAGCGGGGGGTCCATACCGTACTCCTACGAGCAGTACTTC
TRBJ2-3 18 TRBD2 TRBV5-3 - CARSLRLAGGPDADTQYF TGTGCCAGAAGCTTGCGGCTAGCGGGAGGACCCGACGCAGATACGCAGTATTTT
TRBJ2-3 20 - TRBV9 - CASSGGQRTSQRRYTDTQYF TGTGCCAGCAGCGGAGGACAACGGACTTCACAACGAAGGTACACAGATACGCAGTATTTT
TRBJ2-1 12 - TRBV6-5 - CATTTVGDEQFF TGTGCCACAACTACGGTCGGGGATGAGCAGTTCTTC
TRBJ1-6 15 - TRBV27 once CASSLSGGYNSPLHF TGTGCCAGCAGTTTATCGGGAGGGTATAATTCACCCCTCCACTTT
TRBJ2-2 15 TRBD1 TRBV6-1 - CASRRTGGNTGELFF TGTGCCAGCAGACGAACAGGGGGGAACACCGGGGAGCTGTTTTTT
TRBJ2-3 16 - TRBV12-3/TRBV12-4 few CASSPQGVWSSDTQYF TGTGCCAGCAGTCCCCAAGGGGTGTGGTCCTCCGATACGCAGTATTTT
TRBJ1-1 13 TRBD1 TRBV20-1 - CSARQGGNTEAFF TGCAGTGCGAGACAGGGTGGGAACACTGAAGCTTTCTTT
TRBJ2-7 14 - TRBV29-1 few CSVSPEGREYEQYF TGCAGCGTCTCCCCGGAAGGCAGGGAATACGAGCAGTACTTC
TRBJ1-3 18 - TRBV6-5 - CASSYGARGATTGNTIYF TGTGCCAGCAGTTACGGAGCTAGGGGGGCTACTACTGGAAACACCATATATTTT
TRBJ2-1 17 TRBD1 TRBV15 - CATSTPAQGWEYNEQFF TGTGCCACCAGCACCCCCGCACAGGGGTGGGAATACAATGAGCAGTTCTTC
TRBJ2-2 14 - TRBV9 - CASSVVSGAGELFF TGTGCCAGCAGCGTAGTGTCCGGGGCCGGGGAGCTGTTTTTT
TRBJ1-6 14 - TRBV4-1 few CASSQESGVVTLHF TGCGCCAGCAGCCAAGAGAGTGGGGTAGTAACCCTCCACTTT
TRBJ2-7 12 - TRBV12-3/TRBV12-4 - CASSLWGTEQYF TGTGCCAGCAGTTTATGGGGGACCGAGCAGTACTTC
TRBJ2-7 14 - TRBV4-1 few CASRQGRGDYEQYF TGCGCCAGCAGGCAGGGAAGGGGGGACTACGAGCAGTACTTC
TRBJ2-3 16 - TRBV10-3 - CAISDGAGGFTDTQYF TGTGCCATCAGTGACGGGGCTGGGGGCTTCACAGATACGCAGTATTTT
TRBJ2-7 15 TRBD2 TRBV6-5 - CASSYGRGGTYEQYF TGTGCCAGCAGTTACGGGCGCGGGGGTACCTACGAGCAGTACTTC
TRBJ2-2 13 TRBD1 TRBV5-1 many CASSTGQGGELFF TGCGCCAGCAGCACCGGACAGGGAGGGGAGCTGTTTTTT
TRBJ2-7 14 TRBD1 TRBV9 few CASSPWDSLYEQYF TGTGCCAGCAGCCCATGGGACAGCCTCTACGAGCAGTACTTC
TRBJ1-1 14 TRBD1 TRBV7-2 few CASSLGQGHTEAFF TGTGCCAGCAGCTTGGGACAGGGCCACACTGAAGCTTTCTTT
TRBJ2-3 13 - TRBV2 few CASSEAGYDTQYF TGTGCCAGCAGTGAAGCGGGGTACGATACGCAGTATTTT
TRBJ2-2 15 TRBD2 TRBV6-1 - CASSTGTSGAGELFF TGTGCCAGCAGTACCGGGACTAGCGGAGCCGGGGAGCTGTTTTTT
TRBJ2-3 15 - TRBV6-4 few CASSSGGAGTDTQYF TGTGCCAGCAGCTCAGGGGGGGCTGGCACAGATACGCAGTATTTT
TRBJ2-5 15 TRBD2 TRBV7-3 few CASSLGRGAGETQYF TGTGCCAGCAGCTTAGGGCGGGGGGCTGGGGAGACCCAGTACTTC
TRBJ1-1 15 - TRBV4-3 - CASSHPRGSDTEAFF TGCGCCAGCAGCCACCCAAGGGGTTCCGACACTGAAGCTTTCTTT
TRBJ1-4 14 - TRBV4-2 few CASNPSSGGEKLFF TGTGCCAGCAACCCGTCCTCCGGGGGTGAAAAACTGTTTTTT
TRBJ2-3 13 - TRBV12-3/TRBV12-4 few CASSLTGPDTQYF TGTGCCAGCAGTTTAACGGGTCCAGATACGCAGTATTTT
TRBJ2-7 16 TRBD2 TRBV7-2 few CASSSNPGLASNEQYF TGTGCCAGCAGCTCCAACCCGGGACTAGCGTCAAACGAGCAGTACTTC
TRBJ2-7 14 TRBD1 TRBV6-6 - CAARESRGPDEQYF TGTGCCGCCCGGGAAAGCAGGGGGCCGGATGAGCAGTACTTC
TRBJ2-1 20 TRBD2 TRBV9 - CASSYPRGTSGAPSYNEQFF TGTGCCAGCAGCTACCCCCGCGGGACTAGCGGGGCTCCCTCCTACAATGAGCAGTTCTTC
TRBJ2-5 20 TRBD2 TRBV20-1 - CSASDPSLVAGGPFEETQYF TGCAGTGCTAGTGATCCGTCCCTTGTAGCGGGAGGGCCATTTGAGGAGACCCAGTACTTC
TRBJ2-3 11 - TRBV7-2 many CASKGTDTQYF TGTGCCAGCAAGGGAACAGATACGCAGTATTTT
TRBJ2-2 16 TRBD2 TRBV12-3/TRBV12-4 - CASSFSVLAVTGELFF TGTGCCAGCAGTTTTAGTGTACTAGCGGTCACCGGGGAGCTGTTTTTT
TRBJ1-6 20 TRBD1 TRBV4-1 few CASSQTRGTGAAPIGSPLHF TGCGCCAGCAGCCAAACCCGAGGGACAGGGGCGGCCCCAATTGGTTCACCCCTCCACTTT